Presented here are 27 T cell receptor beta chains from one specimen sequenced in a study of blood T cell repertoires in COVID-19. Profiled with immunoSEQ multiplex PCR; TCRdb holds only in-frame clones, not every one. Among 200,000 to 250,000 clones, around 88% were seen once, and the ten largest hold roughly 15%. Sequenced material: PBMCs or T cells enriched from blood (not recorded which). These receptors all stem from a woman aged 45-65 years with acute COVID-19.

V is TRBV6-2 or TRBV6-3 and J is TRBJ2-7; no clear D. The CDR3 loop spans 15 amino acids. CDR1 is MNHEY, CDR2 SVGEGT, per germline. The ends were cut back, 0 bases at V and 3 bases at J, with 12 bases in the middle. CDR3 coding DNA: TGTGCCAGCAGTTACTCGACGGCTAGTAACTACGAGCAGTACTTC. Amino acid sequence: CASSYSTASNYEQYF.

V and J are TRBV9 and TRBJ1-1; D is undetermined. Germline lookup yields CDR1 SGDLS and CDR2 YYNGEE. The CDR3 extends over 15 amino acids. V lost 3 bases and J 4 bases, leaving 16 bases between the germline ends. DNA of the CDR3: TGTGCCAGCAGCGAGGGCGGGGAATTAACCACTGAAGCTTTCTTT. Protein: CASSEGGELTTEAFF.

V usage is TRBV27 and J usage is TRBJ1-1; 8 nucleotides agree with TRBD1. With 6 bases clipped from V and 4 bases from J, the junction kept 7 bases outside the gene matches. The germline V gene has CDR1 MNHEY and CDR2 SMNVEV (reference sequence). The CDR3 has 14 amino acids. CDR3 region: CASSLLTGGTEAFF. The CDR3 DNA reads TGTGCCAGCAGCTTACTAACAGGGGGCACTGAAGCTTTCTTT.

The rearrangement uses TRBV29-1 and TRBJ1-2; 8 bases agree with TRBD1. The ends lost 5 bases at V and 4 bases at J; junction bases unmatched: 9. The CDR3 sequence is 14 residues long. CDR1 and CDR2 from the germline V gene are SQVTM and ANQGSEA. The DNA for the CDR3 is TGCAGCGTTTCCCCCAGGGGGCTGGGCTATGGCTACACCTTC. Residues: CSVSPRGLGYGYTF.

This clone was found once. This chain links TRBV7-3 with TRBJ2-7, with 10 bases identical to TRBD2. After removal of 4 bases from V and 0 bases from J, the junction contained 0 bases not matched to a gene. The germline V gene has CDR1 SGHTA and CDR2 FQGTGA. CDR3 size: 14 residues. CDR3 loop: CASSSSGGSYEQYF. DNA for the CDR3: TGTGCCAGCAGCTCTAGCGGGGGCTCCTACGAGCAGTACTTC. Supplemented by reference TRBV7-3 and TRBJ2-7, the full variable domain reads GAGVSQTPSNKVTEKGKYVELRCDPISGHTALYWYRQSLGQGPEFLIYFQGTGAADDSGLPNDRFFAVRPEGSVSTLKIQRTERGDSAVYLCASSSSGGSYEQYFGPGTRLTVT.

The chain combines TRBV7-9 with TRBJ2-7; the match to TRBD2 covers 7 bases. J was trimmed by 5 bases and V by 2 bases; bases with no gene match: 12. The CDR3 contains 16 residues. Germline CDR1 reads SEHNR; CDR2 reads FQNEAQ (reference sequence). The CDR3, as DNA: TGTGCCAGCAGCTTAACCGGGGCGGGAGTTCGGGACGAGCAGTACTTC. This encodes CASSLTGAGVRDEQYF.

The chain combines TRBV4-1 with TRBJ2-1; a weak D match, TRBD1 (5 bases). V was shortened by 7 bases and J by 0 bases, with 19 bases between the two germline ends. Germline lookup yields CDR1 MGHRA and CDR2 YSYEKL. The CDR3 totals 17 residues. The CDR3 DNA sequence: TGCGCCAGCACCTTTAAAGTAGGGGATAGCTCCTACAATGAGCAGTTCTTC. Protein sequence: CASTFKVGDSSYNEQFF.

The rearrangement links TRBV7-8 to TRBJ2-7, with 11 bases identical to TRBD2. From germline, CDR1 is SGHVS and CDR2 FQNEAQ. After removal of 5 bases from V and 2 bases from J, the junction contained 8 bases not matched to a gene. The CDR3 has 16 residues. Written as DNA, the CDR3 is TGTGCCAGCAGCCCTGGGGCTAGCGGGGGGACCTACGAGCAGTACTTC. The encoded protein is CASSPGASGGTYEQYF.

The J gene is TRBJ2-1, the V gene TRBV3-1 (or the pseudogene TRBV3-2), with a tentative D call TRBD2 (6 bases). Germline V lookup: CDR1 LGHDT, CDR2 YNNKEL (reference sequence). CDR3 length: 12 residues. V was trimmed by 4 bases and J by 10 bases, leaving 11 bases between them. CDR3 residues: CASSLPGLEQFF. CDR3 coding DNA: TGTGCCAGCAGCCTCCCGGGACTGGAGCAGTTCTTC.

The chain has TRBV27 and TRBJ2-1, with D unclear. This CDR3 comprises 15 residues. Germline V gene lookup returns CDR1 MNHEY and CDR2 SMNVEV (reference sequence). The ends were cut back, 6 bases at V and 7 bases at J, with 19 bases in the middle. In nucleotides, the CDR3 is TGTGCCAGCAGCCTGGTCGAATCTTGGGCGAATGAGCAGTTCTTC. Translated: CASSLVESWANEQFF.

This clone was seen a single time. This chain joins TRBV5-6 and TRBJ2-2, with D possibly TRBD2 on 5 matching bases. This CDR3 has 13 residues. Between the trimmed V and J ends, which lost 0 bases and 7 bases, there was a span of 7 bases. Germline V lookup: CDR1 SGHDT, CDR2 YYEEEE. CDR3 loop: CASSLGEGGELFF. For the CDR3, the DNA is TGTGCCAGCAGCTTGGGCGAGGGCGGGGAGCTGTTTTTT.

The chain combines TRBV19 with TRBJ1-2; 7 bases map to TRBD1. From germline, CDR1 is LNHDA and CDR2 SQIVND (reference sequence). The CDR3 covers 14 residues. V was pared by 3 bases and J by 7 bases, with 8 bases of the junction left unmatched. For the CDR3, the DNA is TGTGCCAGTAGTATTGGAGGGGGCGCGACTGGCTACACCTTC. Translated: CASSIGGGATGYTF. The full variable domain, completed using reference TRBV19 and TRBJ1-2, is DGGITQSPKYLFRKEGQNVTLSCEQNLNHDAMYWYRQDPGQGLRLIYYSQIVNDFQKGDIAEGYSVSREKKESFPLTVTSAQKNPTAFYLCASSIGGGATGYTFGSGTRLTVV.

This clone was seen a handful of times. This sequence joins TRBV28 and TRBJ1-2; a weak D match, TRBD1 (5 bases). The germline V gene has CDR1 MDHEN and CDR2 SYDVKM. The CDR3 spans 13 residues. V was trimmed by 6 bases and J by 0 bases, leaving 8 bases between them. CDR3 protein: CASRGLPNYGYTF. CDR3 coding DNA: TGTGCCAGCAGGGGACTACCTAACTATGGCTACACCTTC.

The chain links TRBV28 to TRBJ1-5; D not certain. Trimming removed 4 bases from V and 0 bases from J, with 10 bases in between. This CDR3 contains 15 residues. Germline V gene sequence: CDR1 MDHEN, CDR2 SYDVKM. DNA of the CDR3: TGTGCCAGCAGTTCTTCCGACACTAGCAATCAGCCCCAGCATTTT. It encodes CASSSSDTSNQPQHF.

The chain recombines TRBV18 with TRBJ2-5, with TRBD2 matching over 13 bases. The CDR3 contains 15 residues. The germline V gene has CDR1 KGHSH and CDR2 LQKENI. V shed 6 bases, J shed 3 bases, and the junction held 4 bases outside the gene matches. The chain's CDR3 is CASSRTSGRKETQYF. The CDR3 DNA follows: TGTGCCAGCTCCAGGACTAGCGGGAGAAAAGAGACCCAGTACTTC.

In its sample, this clone was seen once. The rearrangement uses TRBV24-1 and TRBJ1-4; no definite D call. Trimming left V 3 bases short and J 0 bases short, with 10 bases between. Germline CDR1 KGHDR, CDR2 SFDVKD. CDR3 size: 16 residues. CDR3 loop: CATSDARDATNEKLFF. CDR3 in DNA: TGTGCCACCAGTGATGCGAGGGATGCAACTAATGAAAAACTGTTTTTT.

The V and J genes are TRBV15 and TRBJ2-1; maybe TRBD2 (6 bases). The CDR3 is made up of 19 amino acids. V lost 3 bases to trimming and J lost 8 bases, with 29 bases between them. CDR1 and CDR2 (germline): LNHNV, YYDKDF (reference sequence). For the CDR3, the DNA is TGTGCCACCAGCAGCCTTCTTAGGGGCGGGGAAATATACTCAGATGAGCAGTTCTTC. Translation: CATSSLLRGGEIYSDEQFF.

J is TRBJ1-3 and V is TRBV9, with D unresolved. The CDR3 is 14 amino acids. Germline-derived CDR1 and CDR2 are SGDLS and YYNGEE. V lost 1 base, J lost 0 bases, and 5 bases lay in between. In DNA form, the CDR3 reads TGTGCCAGCAGCGTAAGCCCCTCTGGAAACACCATATATTTT. This encodes CASSVSPSGNTIYF.

The chain employs TRBV7-9 and TRBJ2-7, with D hard to call. This CDR3 spans 13 amino acids. CDR1 and CDR2 from the germline V gene are SEHNR and FQNEAQ (reference sequence). V gave up 3 bases and J gave up 2 bases, with 8 bases separating them. Here the CDR3 reads CASSFLVPYEQYF. The CDR3, as DNA: TGTGCCAGCAGCTTCCTAGTCCCCTACGAGCAGTACTTC.

This clone appeared once. The V and J genes are TRBV28 and TRBJ1-3, with a possible D match to TRBD1 (5 bases). This CDR3 region has 15 residues. Trimming cost V 7 bases and J 4 bases, with 17 bases left between them. CDR1 is MDHEN, CDR2 SYDVKM, per germline. CDR3 sequence: CASTNAGGRGNTIYF. Written as DNA, the CDR3 is TGTGCCAGCACCAATGCCGGGGGGAGAGGAAACACCATATATTTT.

The sample holds a few counts of this clone. The V and J genes are TRBV15 and TRBJ2-3; 8 bases line up with TRBD1. CDR3 length: 15 residues. The junction had 10 bases not matched to a gene; V was cut back by 11 bases and J by 0 bases. From germline, CDR1 is LNHNV and CDR2 YYDKDF (reference sequence). CDR3 bases: TGTGCCGCGTCTATCACAGGGGGAAGCACAGATACGCAGTATTTT. Amino acids: CAASITGGSTDTQYF. Complete variable domain (other parts from reference TRBV15 and TRBJ2-3): DAMVIQNPRYQVTQFGKPVTLSCSQTLNHNVMYWYQQKSSQAPKLLFHYYDKDFNNEADTPDNFQSRRPNTSFCFLDIRSPGLGDTAMYLCAASITGGSTDTQYFGPGTRLTVL.

The J gene is TRBJ2-1, the V gene TRBV11-3; 12 bases match TRBD2. V dropped 4 bases and J dropped 9; count of bases not matched to a gene: 13. The CDR3 length is 17 residues. Germline assignment: CDR1 SGHNT and CDR2 YENEEA. The CDR3 DNA follows: TGTGCCAGCAGCTCGGCTAGCGGGAGGGCCCTCCGGCTTGAGCAGTTCTTC. Its protein is CASSSASGRALRLEQFF.

The chain recombines TRBV5-1 with TRBJ2-1, with D uncertain. Trimming stripped 1 base from V and 4 bases from J, with 6 bases between. The V gene's germline CDR1 is SGHRS and CDR2 YFSETQ. The CDR3 covers 13 residues. CDR3 in DNA: TGCGCCAGCAGCTTGTCAGTGTACAATGAGCAGTTCTTC. Translating it yields CASSLSVYNEQFF. Variable domain in full (rest from reference TRBV5-1 and TRBJ2-1): KAGVTQTPRYLIKTRGQQVTLSCSPISGHRSVSWYQQTPGQGLQFLFEYFSETQRNKGNFPGRFSGRQFSNSRSEMNVSTLELGDSALYLCASSLSVYNEQFFGPGTRLTVL.

The chain recombines TRBV18 with TRBJ1-6, with D tentatively TRBD1 (5 bases). The CDR3 covers 15 residues. Trimming shortened V by 6 bases and J by 7 bases, and 16 bases separated the two germline ends. Germline V CDR1 and CDR2: KGHSH, LQKENI. The CDR3 sequence: CASSPDQGLNSPLHF. CDR3 nucleotides: TGTGCCAGCTCCCCGGACCAGGGATTGAATTCACCCCTCCACTTT. Complete variable domain (other parts from reference TRBV18 and TRBJ1-6): NAGVMQNPRHLVRRRGQEARLRCSPMKGHSHVYWYRQLPEEGLKFMVYLQKENIIDESGMPKERFSAEFPKEGPSILRIQQVVRGDSAAYFCASSPDQGLNSPLHFGNGTRLTVT.

The CDR3 here is CASLRTPNTEAFF. CDR3 DNA sequence: TGTGCCAGCCTACGGACACCGAACACTGAAGCTTTCTTT. The chain uses TRBV28 and TRBJ1-1; D may be TRBD1 (5 bases). The germline V gene has CDR1 MDHEN and CDR2 SYDVKM. This CDR3 spans 13 amino acids. Trimming left V 8 bases short and J 1 base short, with 11 bases between.

The rearrangement links TRBV4-2 to TRBJ2-1, with 10 bases aligning to TRBD2. Germline-derived CDR1 and CDR2 are LGHNA and YNFKEQ. Trimming removed 2 bases from V and 1 base from J; junction bases left unmatched: 5. There are 17 residues in the CDR3. The CDR3 here is CASSQSLAGVSYNEQFF. The CDR3 DNA is TGTGCCAGCAGCCAATCCCTAGCGGGAGTTTCCTACAATGAGCAGTTCTTC.

This sequence joins TRBV5-1 and TRBJ2-1; 10 positions match TRBD1. CDR1 and CDR2 from the germline V gene are SGHRS and YFSETQ. The V segment lost 0 bases and the J segment 7 bases; nucleotides outside the gene matches: 13. The CDR3 extends over 18 amino acids. CDR3 residues: CASSLALVWDRGINEQFF. CDR3 nucleotide sequence: TGCGCCAGCAGCTTGGCCCTAGTATGGGACAGGGGAATAAATGAGCAGTTCTTC.